This passage covers 26 T cell receptor beta chains from one sample sequenced in a study of identical twins. TCRdb processed the 5' RACE reads anew with MiXCR; each CDR3 protein has one entry. Here the sample spans hundreds of thousands of distinct CDR3 sequences, 12% being singletons. These sequences were also reported in another study, on yellow fever vaccine responses in identical twins.

The sequenced sample was PBMCs. The receptors shown here come from a woman aged 18-29 years in good health.

This clonotype showed up many times. V usage is TRBV12-3 or TRBV12-4 and J usage is TRBJ1-2, with TRBD1 matching 8 bases. The CDR3 length is 15 residues. Trimming cost V 2 bases and J 2 bases; bases outside gene matches: 4. The CDR3 DNA is TGTGCCAGCAGTTTAAGGGGACAGGAAAACTATGGCTACACCTTC. Protein sequence: CASSLRGQENYGYTF.

As to this clonotype: An end of the junction does not agree with germline; a read error may underlie this. The chain uses TRBV12-5 and TRBJ2-5; a possible D gene is TRBD2 (6 bases). This CDR3 contains 12 residues. The germline V gene has CDR1 LGHNT and CDR2 FRNRAP. CDR3 sequence (DNA): TGTGCTAGTGCCGTCCTGGGGGGATCCCACTTCTTC. Translation: CASAVLGGSHFF.

This clonotype was counted ten times or more. The chain employs TRBV10-3 and TRBJ2-1; D unresolved. The V gene lost 0 bases and the J gene lost 7 bases, with 4 bases spanning the gap. The length of the CDR3 is 12 residues. Germline CDR1 and CDR2: ENHRY and SYGVKD. CDR3 region: CAISESVNEQFF. DNA for the CDR3: TGTGCCATCAGTGAGTCGGTGAATGAGCAGTTCTTC.

The V call is TRBV28, the J call TRBJ1-2; D call uncertain. Germline V lookup: CDR1 MDHEN, CDR2 SYDVKM. The CDR3 sequence is 14 residues long. The ends were cut back, 7 bases at V and 2 bases at J, with 14 bases in the middle. In DNA, the CDR3 is TGTGCCAGCACCACTCTTCCGGGGAACTATGGCTACACCTTC. Protein sequence: CASTTLPGNYGYTF.

This clonotype has more than one count but fewer than ten. The conserved closing phenylalanine or tryptophan is absent in this CDR3, likely reflecting a read error. The chain employs TRBV12-3 or TRBV12-4 and TRBJ2-1, with D perhaps matching TRBD2 (5 bases). Trimming removed 5 bases from V and 6 bases from J, with 17 bases in between. The CDR3 runs 15 residues. The DNA of the CDR3 is TGTGCCAGCAGTACCCCGACCACGGGGTTCAATGAGCAGTTCCTC. Amino acid sequence: CASSTPTTGFNEQFL.

The table lists this clonotype with many counts. The genes are TRBV29-1 and TRBJ2-1, with D possibly matching TRBD1 (6 bases). CDR1 is SQVTM and CDR2 is ANQGSEA in the germline V gene. The CDR3 has 13 amino acids. The V end lost 6 bases, the J end lost 4 bases, and 13 bases lay between the germline ends. The CDR3 DNA is TGCAGCGTCCGGATGGACAGTTACAATGAGCAGTTCTTC. This encodes CSVRMDSYNEQFF.

This clonotype was seen a few times. This chain connects TRBV27 to TRBJ2-4; D is possibly TRBD2 (5 bases). Germline lookup yields CDR1 MNHEY and CDR2 SMNVEV (reference sequence). V was clipped by 8 bases and J by 0 bases, with 17 bases between them. CDR3 length: 16 residues. The CDR3 loop is CASVGKGQLAKNIQYF. In nucleotides, the CDR3 is TGTGCCAGCGTCGGGAAAGGGCAGTTAGCCAAAAACATTCAGTACTTC.

This clonotype was found a few times. The chain couples TRBV28 to TRBJ2-7; D gene ambiguous. The length of the CDR3 is 13 residues. Germline V lookup: CDR1 MDHEN, CDR2 SYDVKM. V shed 5 bases and J shed 2 bases, with 10 bases lying between them. The CDR3 spells CASSPQRTYEQYF. Here the CDR3 DNA reads TGTGCCAGCAGTCCTCAACGGACCTACGAGCAGTACTTC.

The V and J genes are TRBV7-9 and TRBJ2-7, with D tentatively TRBD1 or TRBD2 (5 bases each). CDR1 is SEHNR, CDR2 FQNEAQ, per germline (reference sequence). The CDR3 is 16 amino acids. The V end lost 4 bases, the J end lost 6 bases, and 22 bases lay between the germline ends. The CDR3 DNA reads TGTGCCAGCAGCTCGGACGCCGGGACCAGTAATTTCGAGCAGTACGTC. Its protein product is CASSSDAGTSNFEQYV.

This clonotype was recorded a few times. V and J are TRBV6-2 or TRBV6-3 and TRBJ2-1; D perhaps matches TRBD2 (5 bases). V dropped 2 bases and J dropped 7 bases, with 9 bases sitting between them. This CDR3 is 13 amino acids long. Germline assignment: CDR1 MNHEY and CDR2 SVGEGT. DNA for the CDR3: TGTGCCAGCAGTTACCTTCGGGGAAATGAGCAGTTCTTC. This encodes CASSYLRGNEQFF.

This clonotype turned up a few times. The rearrangement links TRBV4-1 to TRBJ2-4; D might be TRBD1 (6 bases). Trimming stripped 4 bases from V and 0 bases from J, with 16 bases between. Germline CDR1 and CDR2: MGHRA and YSYEKL. The CDR3 has 17 amino acids. The CDR3 region has the DNA TGCGCCAGCAGCCTCCTAGGCCAGGGGAAAGCCAAAAACATTCAGTACTTC. It specifies CASSLLGQGKAKNIQYF.

At least ten counts were recorded for this clonotype. V gene TRBV29-1 combines with J gene TRBJ2-5, with 10 bases fitting TRBD1. CDR1 and CDR2 from the germline V gene are SQVTM and ANQGSEA. The CDR3 has 15 residues. V trimming: 5 bases; J trimming: 6 bases; junction bases outside the gene matches: 12. The CDR3 bases are TGCAGCGTTCTAATGTCTCGGGACAGGGGTCAGACCCAGTACTTC. It translates to CSVLMSRDRGQTQYF. The complete variable domain, with remaining parts taken from reference TRBV29-1 and TRBJ2-5, reads SAVISQKPSRDICQRGTSLTIQCQVDSQVTMMFWYRQQPGQSLTLIATANQGSEATYESGFVIDKFPISRPNLTFSTLTVSNMSPEDSSIYLCSVLMSRDRGQTQYFGPGTRLLVL.

This clonotype was observed at least ten times. This chain connects TRBV28 to TRBJ2-3; 15 nucleotides agree with TRBD2. This CDR3 region has 18 residues. V gave up 6 bases and J gave up 0 bases; unmatched junction bases: 7. Germline lookup yields CDR1 MDHEN and CDR2 SYDVKM. The CDR3 nucleotides read TGTGCCAGCAGCCAGGGACTAGCGGGAGGCCTTAGCACAGATACGCAGTATTTT. It encodes CASSQGLAGGLSTDTQYF. The whole variable domain, filled in from reference TRBV28 and TRBJ2-3, reads DVKVTQSSRYLVKRTGEKVFLECVQDMDHENMFWYRQDPGLGLRLIYFSYDVKMKEKGDIPEGYSVSREKKERFSLILESASTNQTSMYLCASSQGLAGGLSTDTQYFGPGTRLTVL.

This clonotype has ten or more counts. The chain uses TRBV5-1 and TRBJ2-1, with TRBD2 matching over 12 bases. V lost 2 bases, J lost 9 bases, and 6 bases stayed unmatched. Germline V gene sequence: CDR1 SGHRS, CDR2 YFSETQ. The CDR3 loop spans 15 amino acids. CDR3 protein: CASSLTSGRSTEQFF. DNA for the CDR3: TGCGCCAGCAGCTTAACTAGCGGGAGGAGCACTGAGCAGTTCTTC.

The gene calls are TRBV28 and TRBJ2-2; 7 bases are a match to TRBD1. Germline V gives CDR1 MDHEN, CDR2 SYDVKM. V was clipped by 2 bases and J by 3 bases; unmatched bases: 3. CDR3 length: 15 amino acids. CDR3 sequence reads: CASSLRGRYTGELFF. DNA of the CDR3: TGTGCCAGCAGTTTAAGGGGGCGGTACACCGGGGAGCTGTTTTTT.

The CDR3 nucleotides read TGTGCCAGCAGTTTAAAAAGATCCGGGGCGAGGATCGTCGGTGAAAAACTGTTTTTT. This translates into CASSLKRSGARIVGEKLFF. The V gene is TRBV28, the J gene TRBJ1-4; D might be TRBD1 (5 bases). The CDR3 covers 19 residues. V was trimmed by 2 bases and J by 7 bases, leaving 26 bases between them. The V gene's germline CDR1 is MDHEN and CDR2 SYDVKM.

The chain combines TRBV7-2 with TRBJ2-6, with unresolved D. The CDR3 runs 15 residues. The germline gives CDR1 SGHTA, CDR2 FQGNSA. V was trimmed by 5 bases and J by 4 bases, leaving 12 bases between them. The DNA of the CDR3 is TGTGCCAGCAGCCCTCCTAGTGGAGGGGCCAACGTCCTGACTTTC. It is translated as CASSPPSGGANVLTF.

At least ten counts were recorded for this clonotype. The chain joins TRBV20-1 to TRBJ2-5, with D possibly TRBD2 on 5 matching bases. V lost 0 bases to trimming and J lost 0 bases, with 11 bases between them. The CDR3 has 15 residues. The germline CDR1 and CDR2 sequences are DFQATT and SNEGSKA (reference sequence). CDR3 loop: CSARDPAVYQETQYF. CDR3 bases: TGCAGTGCTAGAGATCCAGCGGTGTACCAAGAGACCCAGTACTTC.

V usage is TRBV20-1 and J usage is TRBJ2-1; 8 nucleotides agree with TRBD2. The CDR3 sequence is 15 residues long. The junction had 7 bases not matched to a gene; V was cut back by 0 bases and J by 6 bases. Germline V gene data show CDR1 as DFQATT and CDR2 as SNEGSKA (reference sequence). The CDR3, as DNA: TGCAGTGCTAGAGATTTAGGACTAGCATCCAATGAGCAGTTCTTC. Its protein product is CSARDLGLASNEQFF.

This clonotype was counted a few times. V is TRBV20-1 and J is TRBJ2-5, with unresolved D. The CDR3 length is 13 residues. The germline V gene encodes CDR1 DFQATT and CDR2 SNEGSKA (reference sequence). Trimming left V 2 bases short and J 0 bases short, with 7 bases between. Here the CDR3 DNA reads TGCAGTGCTAGAAGCGCGTACCAAGAGACCCAGTACTTC. Amino acid sequence: CSARSAYQETQYF.

The table lists this clonotype with a few counts. This chain connects TRBV12-3 or TRBV12-4 to TRBJ1-4, with D perhaps TRBD1 (5 bases). V was trimmed by 2 bases and J by 8 bases, leaving 15 bases between them. This CDR3 has 15 residues. CDR3 protein: CASSLWGGTEEKLFF. CDR3 bases: TGTGCCAGCAGTTTATGGGGAGGGACCGAGGAAAAACTGTTTTTT.

V usage is TRBV27 and J usage is TRBJ2-7, with 10 positions matching TRBD1. The germline gives CDR1 MNHEY, CDR2 SMNVEV (reference sequence). V shed 3 bases and J 5 bases; nucleotides not matched to a gene: 7. The CDR3 spans 15 residues. The CDR3 DNA reads TGTGCCAGCAGTTTCCGGACAGGGGGGTTGGACGAGCAGTACTTC. Residues: CASSFRTGGLDEQYF.

This clonotype has a count of ten or more. This chain connects TRBV15 to TRBJ2-3, with D maybe TRBD1 (5 bases). Germline-derived CDR1 and CDR2 are LNHNV and YYDKDF (reference sequence). CDR3 size: 17 residues. V gave up 7 bases and J gave up 2 bases, with 22 bases separating them. The CDR3 sequence is CATNPGASRPDTDTQYF. Here the CDR3 DNA reads TGTGCCACCAACCCTGGGGCTAGTCGGCCGGACACAGATACGCAGTATTTT.

The rearrangement joins TRBV7-6 to TRBJ2-3; 9 bases are shared with TRBD2. With V trimmed by 1 base and J by 0 bases, 17 bases remained unmatched. Per the germline V gene, CDR1 is SGHVS and CDR2 is FNYEAQ. The CDR3 is 21 residues long. This CDR3 reads CASSLEPSGTKPFTSTDTQYF. The CDR3 DNA follows: TGTGCCAGCAGCTTAGAGCCTAGCGGGACCAAACCGTTCACTAGCACAGATACGCAGTATTTT.

The chain recombines TRBV2 with TRBJ2-2; D remains unclear. The CDR3 totals 15 residues. Trimming cost V 2 bases and J 5 bases, with 12 bases left between them. Germline V gene lookup returns CDR1 SNHLY and CDR2 FYNNEI. CDR3 residues: CASSENPPDTGELFF. The DNA of the CDR3 is TGTGCCAGCAGTGAAAACCCACCGGATACCGGGGAGCTGTTTTTT. The full variable domain, in which reference TRBV2 and TRBJ2-2 provide the parts outside the CDR3, is EPEVTQTPSHQVTQMGQEVILRCVPISNHLYFYWYRQILGQKVEFLVSFYNNEISEKSEIFDDQFSVERPDGSNFTLKIRSTKLEDSAMYFCASSENPPDTGELFFGEGSRLTVL.

CDR3 amino acids: CASSHKQGMNYGYTF. For the CDR3, the DNA is TGCGCCAGCAGCCACAAACAGGGAATGAACTATGGCTACACCTTC. The chain is built from TRBV4-1 and TRBJ1-2; possible D gene TRBD1, 6 bases. The CDR3 consists of 15 residues. V lost 3 bases, J lost 2 bases, and 13 bases lay in between. CDR1 and CDR2 from the germline V gene are MGHRA and YSYEKL.